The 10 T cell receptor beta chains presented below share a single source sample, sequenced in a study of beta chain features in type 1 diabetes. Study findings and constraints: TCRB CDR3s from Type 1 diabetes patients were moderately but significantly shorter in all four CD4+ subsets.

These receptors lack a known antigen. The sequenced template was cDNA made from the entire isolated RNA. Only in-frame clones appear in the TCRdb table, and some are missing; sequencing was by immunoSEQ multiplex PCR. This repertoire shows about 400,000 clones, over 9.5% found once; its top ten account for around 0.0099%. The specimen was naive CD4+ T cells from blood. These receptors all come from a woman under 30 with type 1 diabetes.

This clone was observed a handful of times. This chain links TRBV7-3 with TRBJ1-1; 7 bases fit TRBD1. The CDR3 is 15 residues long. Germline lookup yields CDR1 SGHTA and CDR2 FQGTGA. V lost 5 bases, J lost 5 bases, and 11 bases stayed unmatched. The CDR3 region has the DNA TGTGCCAGCAGCCCAAGGGGGCAGGTTAGGACTGAAGCTTTCTTT. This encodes CASSPRGQVRTEAFF.

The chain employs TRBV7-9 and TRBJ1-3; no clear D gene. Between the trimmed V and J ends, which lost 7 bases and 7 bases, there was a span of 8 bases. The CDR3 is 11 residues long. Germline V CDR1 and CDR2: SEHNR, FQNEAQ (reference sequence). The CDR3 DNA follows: TGTGCCAGCACCGTTCTGAACACCATATATTTT. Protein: CASTVLNTIYF.

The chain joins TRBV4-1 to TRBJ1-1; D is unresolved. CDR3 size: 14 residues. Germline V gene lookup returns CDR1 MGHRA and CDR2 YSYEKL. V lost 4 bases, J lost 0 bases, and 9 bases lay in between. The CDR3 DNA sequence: TGCGCCAGCAGCCCCCAACAGCTGAACACTGAAGCTTTCTTT. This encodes CASSPQQLNTEAFF.

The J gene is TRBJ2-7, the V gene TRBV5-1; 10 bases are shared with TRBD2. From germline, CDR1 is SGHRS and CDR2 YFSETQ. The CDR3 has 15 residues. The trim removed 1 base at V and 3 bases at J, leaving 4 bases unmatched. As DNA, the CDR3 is TGCGCCAGCAGCTTGTGGGAGCGGGAGGGCTACGAGCAGTACTTC. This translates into CASSLWEREGYEQYF.

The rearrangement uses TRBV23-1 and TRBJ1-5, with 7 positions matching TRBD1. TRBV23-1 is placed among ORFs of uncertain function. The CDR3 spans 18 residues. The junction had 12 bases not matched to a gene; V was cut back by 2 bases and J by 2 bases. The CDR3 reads CASSQPGTAIRGNQPQHF. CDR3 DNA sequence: TGCGCCAGCAGTCAACCCGGGACAGCGATTAGGGGCAATCAGCCCCAGCATTTT.

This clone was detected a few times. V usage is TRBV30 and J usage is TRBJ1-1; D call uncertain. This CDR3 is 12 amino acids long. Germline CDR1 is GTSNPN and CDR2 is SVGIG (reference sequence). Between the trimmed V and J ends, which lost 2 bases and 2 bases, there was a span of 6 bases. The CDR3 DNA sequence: TGTGCCTGGAGTCCAGGAAACACTGAAGCTTTCTTT. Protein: CAWSPGNTEAFF.

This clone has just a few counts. The CDR3 reads CSVDRGLRYGYTF. The CDR3, as DNA: TGCAGCGTCGACAGGGGGCTGAGGTATGGCTACACCTTC. The chain employs TRBV29-1 and TRBJ1-2; 10 nucleotides line up with TRBD1. V lost 6 bases and J lost 5; bases outside the gene matches: 6. Germline CDR1 and CDR2: SQVTM and ANQGSEA. The CDR3 has 13 amino acids.

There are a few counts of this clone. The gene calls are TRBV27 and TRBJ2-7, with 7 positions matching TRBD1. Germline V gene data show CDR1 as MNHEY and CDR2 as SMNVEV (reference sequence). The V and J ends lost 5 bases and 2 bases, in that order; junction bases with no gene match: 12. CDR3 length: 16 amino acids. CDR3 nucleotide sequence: TGTGCCAGCAGTGCAAGCCGGGACAGATTCCCCTACGAGCAGTACTTC. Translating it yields CASSASRDRFPYEQYF.

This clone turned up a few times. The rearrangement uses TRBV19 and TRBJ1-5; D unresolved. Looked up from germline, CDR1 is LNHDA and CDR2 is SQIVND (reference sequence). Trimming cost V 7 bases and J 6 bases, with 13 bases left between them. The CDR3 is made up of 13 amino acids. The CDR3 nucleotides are TGTGCCAGTACTGTATCGGGTTTTCAGCCCCAGCATTTT. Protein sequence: CASTVSGFQPQHF. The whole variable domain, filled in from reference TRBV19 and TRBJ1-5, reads DGGITQSPKYLFRKEGQNVTLSCEQNLNHDAMYWYRQDPGQGLRLIYYSQIVNDFQKGDIAEGYSVSREKKESFPLTVTSAQKNPTAFYLCASTVSGFQPQHFGDGTRLSIL.

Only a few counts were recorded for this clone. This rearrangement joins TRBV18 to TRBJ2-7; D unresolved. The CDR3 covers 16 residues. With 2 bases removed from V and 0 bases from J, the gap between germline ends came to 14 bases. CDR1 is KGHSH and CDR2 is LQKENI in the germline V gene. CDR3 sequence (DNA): TGTGCCAGCTCACCAGTAGACGGCGGAACCTCCTACGAGCAGTACTTC. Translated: CASSPVDGGTSYEQYF.